A selection of T cell receptor beta chains follows, all from one sample in a study of T cells in Graves' hyperthyroidism and ophthalmopathy. Each CDR3 protein is one row after TCRdb ran MiXCR on the multiplex PCR reads. The repertoire has some 350,000 distinct CDR3 sequences, approximately 25% of them found once; the top ten carry about 73%. Material: blood. These receptors came from a man aged 50 or older with Graves' hyperthyroidism. The CDR3 runs from the conserved cysteine through the conserved F or W. The D gene is left open where the match is weak. Size values are once, few and many counts, or a class for expanded clones, and some rows have none.

TRBV2	NA	TRBJ2-7	TRBD2	TGTGCCAGCATAACCGGGACTAGCGGATCCTACGAGCAGTACTTC	CASITGTSGSYEQYF
TRBV20-1	few	TRBJ1-1	TRBD1	TGCAGTGCTAGGTCGACAGGGGTCACTGAAGCTTTCTTT	CSARSTGVTEAFF
TRBV24-1	NA	TRBJ2-3	TRBD2	TGTGCCACCGCCCGAGCGGGAGGCACAGATACGCAGTATTTT	CATARAGGTDTQYF
TRBV11-2	NA	TRBJ2-4	NA	TGTGCCAGCAGCACCTACCAGGGGAGGGCAGCCAAAAACATTCAGTACTTC	CASSTYQGRAAKNIQYF
TRBV12-3/TRBV12-4	many	TRBJ2-5	TRBD2	TGTGCCAGCAGCCGAAGGGAGGGTCTAGAGACCCAGTACTTC	CASSRREGLETQYF
TRBV5-6	once	TRBJ2-2	TRBD1	TGTGCCAGCAGCCCCCGGGACAGGCTTAACACCGGGGAGCTGTTTTTT	CASSPRDRLNTGELFF
TRBV11-2	NA	TRBJ1-1	TRBD1	TGTGCCGGCAGCTCCCGGACAGGGCTTACTGAAGCTTTCTTT	CAGSSRTGLTEAFF
TRBV6-6	few	TRBJ2-5	NA	TGTGCCAGCAGTTACGCCCCAGCGGGCAACCAAGAGACCCAGTACTTC	CASSYAPAGNQETQYF
TRBV20-1	few	TRBJ1-1	TRBD1	TGCAGTGCCAGGGGGCACACTGAAGCTTTCTTT	CSARGHTEAFF
TRBV28	NA	TRBJ2-7	NA	TGTGCCAGCAGCCCGAGCTACAGCGAGCAGTACTTC	CASSPSYSEQYF
TRBV28	NA	TRBJ1-5	TRBD1	TGTGCCAGTTGGGGCAGGGGGCTATTGGAGCCCCAGCATTTT	CASWGRGLLEPQHF
TRBV2	NA	TRBJ1-2	NA	TGTGCCAGCAGTGGGGGGGACGCTACCTATGGCTACACCTTC	CASSGGDATYGYTF
TRBV30	NA	TRBJ2-1	TRBD1	TGTGCCTGGAGTCGGGACAGGGGGATCAATGAGCAGTTCTTC	CAWSRDRGINEQFF
TRBV27	NA	TRBJ2-2	NA	TGTGCCAGCAGTTTGCAGGGAGAAAACACCGGGGAGCTGTTTTTT	CASSLQGENTGELFF
TRBV5-1	NA	TRBJ2-3	NA	TGCGCCAGCGGGAGAGGGGCAGATACGCAGTATTTT	CASGRGADTQYF
TRBV10-3	few	TRBJ1-1	NA	TGTGCCATCAGTGACCACGTGAAGAACACTGAAGCTTTCTTT	CAISDHVKNTEAFF
TRBV18	NA	TRBJ1-6	NA	TGTGCCAGCTCACCAGGGATCCATAATTCACCCCTCCACTTT	CASSPGIHNSPLHF
TRBV20-1	NA	TRBJ2-1	TRBD2	TGCAGTGCTAGGGGTTCTAGCGGGAGAGCTAATGAGCAGTTCTTC	CSARGSSGRANEQFF
TRBV19	few	TRBJ2-1	NA	TGTGCCAGTAGTCTAGAGCACTCCTACAATGAGCAGTTCTTC	CASSLEHSYNEQFF
TRBV5-1	few	TRBJ2-3	NA	TGCGCCAGCAGCCTTCAGGGCAGGTCCCACACAGATACGCAGTATTTT	CASSLQGRSHTDTQYF
TRBV2	NA	TRBJ1-4	NA	TGTGCCAGCAGTGTATGGAGGGATGAAAAACTGTTTTTT	CASSVWRDEKLFF
TRBV30	few	TRBJ2-2	NA	TGTGCCTGGAGTAGAGACGGCACCGGGGAGCTGTTTTTT	CAWSRDGTGELFF
TRBV11-2	NA	TRBJ2-3	TRBD2	TGTGCCAGCAGCTCCAAGGGACTAGTTGAGATAACAAGCACAGATACGCAGTATTTT	CASSSKGLVEITSTDTQYF
TRBV12-3/TRBV12-4	NA	TRBJ2-7	NA	TGTGCCAGCAGTTTCACCGGAGGGGTTTACGAGCAGTACTTC	CASSFTGGVYEQYF
TRBV29-1	few	TRBJ1-1	NA	TGCAGCGGGGTGACTGTCGTGGGCATCTTCACTGAAGCTTTCTTT	CSGVTVVGIFTEAFF
TRBV30	few	TRBJ2-1	NA	TGTGCCTGGATGAGAGGCAGGGCTGAGCAGTTCTTC	CAWMRGRAEQFF
TRBV3-1	many	TRBJ2-1	TRBD1	TGTGCCAGCAGCCAAGTAGGGACAGATAACAATGAGCAGTTCTTC	CASSQVGTDNNEQFF
TRBV3-1	few	TRBJ2-5	NA	TGTGCCAGCAGCGCCCGGACTATCCAAGAGACCCAGTACTTC	CASSARTIQETQYF
TRBV3-1	many	TRBJ1-1	NA	TGTGCCAGCAGCCAAATCAGGAACACTGAAGCTTTCTTT	CASSQIRNTEAFF
TRBV6-2/TRBV6-3	NA	TRBJ2-5	NA	TGTGCCAGCACCAAAGAATTGACAGAGACCCAGTACTTC	CASTKELTETQYF
TRBV6-2/TRBV6-3	NA	TRBJ2-1	TRBD2	TGTGCCAGCACCCGGACTAGCAGGAATGAGCAGTTCTTC	CASTRTSRNEQFF
TRBV7-6	few	TRBJ2-1	TRBD2	TGTGCCAGCAGCTCTCTAGCGGGAGGGCAACTAAATGAGCAGTTCTTC	CASSSLAGGQLNEQFF
TRBV27	few	TRBJ2-7	TRBD2	TGTGCCAGCAGTTTAGAGCCCCCAGGACTAGCGAGAACCTACGAGCAGTACTTC	CASSLEPPGLARTYEQYF
TRBV28	NA	TRBJ1-4	NA	TGTGCCAGCAGTTTAAACCCTTCTAATGAAAAACTGCTTTTT	CASSLNPSNEKLLF
TRBV6-2/TRBV6-3	few	TRBJ1-1	NA	TGTGCCAGCAGTTACGGGGGGGGGTCTGAAGCTTTCTTT	CASSYGGGSEAFF
TRBV7-9	NA	TRBJ2-1	TRBD2	TGTGCCAGCTCCCCCCGGGGGGAGGCTGACAATGAGCAGTTCTTC	CASSPRGEADNEQFF
TRBV6-7	NA	TRBJ2-7	TRBD1	TGTGCCAGCAGTGCCCGGGACAGGGGAGGTGAGCAGTACTTC	CASSARDRGGEQYF
TRBV29-1	few	TRBJ1-1	NA	TGCAGTGTATTGGGGAACACTGAAGCTTTCTTT	CSVLGNTEAFF
TRBV29-1	NA	TRBJ1-2	NA	TGCAGCGTTGAAGCTAAGGGGCGCGGGGGTGGCTACACCTTC	CSVEAKGRGGGYTF
TRBV12-3/TRBV12-4	few	TRBJ2-1	NA	TGTGCCAGCAGTCCGACTTTCTTAGGGGCCTCCTACAATGAGCAGTTCTTC	CASSPTFLGASYNEQFF
TRBV6-1	NA	TRBJ2-3	NA	TGTGCCAGCAGTTATTATCGGACCACTACGCAGTATTTT	CASSYYRTTTQYF
TRBV27	NA	TRBJ2-1	NA	TGTGCCAGCAGTTTTTGGCTCAGTAATGAGCAGTTCTTC	CASSFWLSNEQFF
TRBV27	NA	TRBJ2-7	TRBD2	TGTGCCAGCCATCCCTGGGAGGGGAGCTACGAGCAGTACTTC	CASHPWEGSYEQYF
TRBV18	many	TRBJ2-1	TRBD2	TGTGCCAGCTCAGCGCTAGCGGGAGACCCCTACAATGAGCAGTTCTTC	CASSALAGDPYNEQFF
TRBV5-6	NA	TRBJ2-3	NA	TGTGCCAGCAGCAAATGGGGAGCAGATACGCAGTATTTT	CASSKWGADTQYF
TRBV19	once	TRBJ1-4	NA	TGTGCCAGTAGTATCCAGGGAGCAACTAATGAAAAACTGTTTTTT	CASSIQGATNEKLFF
TRBV20-1	few	TRBJ1-3	TRBD1	TGCAGTGCAGCAGGGGGCAGAAACACCATATATTTT	CSAAGGRNTIYF
TRBV2	NA	TRBJ2-2	TRBD1	TGTGCCAGCATGGGGACAGGGAACACCGGGGAGCTGTTTTTT	CASMGTGNTGELFF
TRBV18	many	TRBJ2-1	NA	TGTGCCAGCTCACCATCCCTGGACTCCAATGAGCAGTTCTTC	CASSPSLDSNEQFF
TRBV7-2	many	TRBJ2-1	NA	TGTGCCAGCAGCTTAGGGAGCCGGGCCAATGAGCAGTTCTTC	CASSLGSRANEQFF
TRBV3-1	many	TRBJ2-7	NA	TGTGCCAGCAGCCAAGCGGGAGGACAGACCTTCTACGAGCAGTACTTC	CASSQAGGQTFYEQYF
TRBV18	many	TRBJ1-5	NA	TGTGCCAGCTCACCGGAGGTAAGCAATCAGCCCCAGCATTTT	CASSPEVSNQPQHF
TRBV29-1	NA	TRBJ2-1	TRBD1	TGCAGCGTTGTTGGGACAGGCTCCTACAATGTGCAGTTCTTC	CSVVGTGSYNVQFF